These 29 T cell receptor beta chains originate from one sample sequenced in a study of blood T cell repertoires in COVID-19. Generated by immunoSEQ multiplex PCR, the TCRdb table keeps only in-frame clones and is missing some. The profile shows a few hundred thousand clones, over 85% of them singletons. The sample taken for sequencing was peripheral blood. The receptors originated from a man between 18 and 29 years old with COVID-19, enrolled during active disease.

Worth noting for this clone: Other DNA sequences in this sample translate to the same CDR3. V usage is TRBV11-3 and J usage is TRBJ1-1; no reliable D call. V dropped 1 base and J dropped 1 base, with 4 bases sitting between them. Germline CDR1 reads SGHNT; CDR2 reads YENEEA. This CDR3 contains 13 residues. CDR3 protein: CASSLARNTEAFF. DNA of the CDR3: TGTGCCAGCAGCTTAGCGAGGAACACTGAAGCTTTCTTT.

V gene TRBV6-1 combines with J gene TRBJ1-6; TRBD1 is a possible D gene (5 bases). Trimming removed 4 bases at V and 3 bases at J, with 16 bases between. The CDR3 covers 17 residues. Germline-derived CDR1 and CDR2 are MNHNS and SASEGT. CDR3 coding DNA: TGTGCCAGCAGTGTCCGCTGGAGGGACGACTATAATTCACCCCTCCACTTT. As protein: CASSVRWRDDYNSPLHF.

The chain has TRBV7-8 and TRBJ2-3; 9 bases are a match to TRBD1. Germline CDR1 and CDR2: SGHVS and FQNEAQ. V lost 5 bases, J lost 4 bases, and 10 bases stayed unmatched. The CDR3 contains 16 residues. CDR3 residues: CASSPRRDRAADTQYF. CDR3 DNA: TGTGCCAGCAGCCCCAGGAGGGACAGGGCTGCAGATACGCAGTATTTT.

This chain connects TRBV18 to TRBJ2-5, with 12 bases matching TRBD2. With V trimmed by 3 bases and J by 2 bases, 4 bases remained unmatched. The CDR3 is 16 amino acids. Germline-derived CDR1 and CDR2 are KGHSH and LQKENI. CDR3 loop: CASSPGTSGSQETQYF. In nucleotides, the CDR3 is TGTGCCAGCTCACCTGGGACTAGCGGGTCTCAAGAGACCCAGTACTTC. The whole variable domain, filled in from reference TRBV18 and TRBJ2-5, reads NAGVMQNPRHLVRRRGQEARLRCSPMKGHSHVYWYRQLPEEGLKFMVYLQKENIIDESGMPKERFSAEFPKEGPSILRIQQVVRGDSAAYFCASSPGTSGSQETQYFGPGTRLLVL.

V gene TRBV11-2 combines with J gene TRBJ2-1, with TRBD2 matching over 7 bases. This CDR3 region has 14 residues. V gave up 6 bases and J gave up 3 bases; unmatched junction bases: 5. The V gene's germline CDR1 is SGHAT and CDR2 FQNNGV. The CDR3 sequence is CASSAGRNYNEQFF. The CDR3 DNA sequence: TGTGCCAGCAGTGCCGGGAGGAACTACAATGAGCAGTTCTTC.

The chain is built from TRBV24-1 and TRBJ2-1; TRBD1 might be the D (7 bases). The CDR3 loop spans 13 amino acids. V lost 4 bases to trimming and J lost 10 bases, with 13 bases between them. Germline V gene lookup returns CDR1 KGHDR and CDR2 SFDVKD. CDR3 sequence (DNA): TGTGCCACCAGTGACCTGCAGGGGGGCGAGCAGTTCTTC. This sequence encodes CATSDLQGGEQFF.

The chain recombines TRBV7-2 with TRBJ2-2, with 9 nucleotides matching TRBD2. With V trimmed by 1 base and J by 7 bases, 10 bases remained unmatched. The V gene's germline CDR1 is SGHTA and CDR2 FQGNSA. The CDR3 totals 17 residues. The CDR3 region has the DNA TGTGCCAGCAGCTTAGTTCGGGCGGGAGGGTTTAGCGGGGAGCTGTTTTTT. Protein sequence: CASSLVRAGGFSGELFF.

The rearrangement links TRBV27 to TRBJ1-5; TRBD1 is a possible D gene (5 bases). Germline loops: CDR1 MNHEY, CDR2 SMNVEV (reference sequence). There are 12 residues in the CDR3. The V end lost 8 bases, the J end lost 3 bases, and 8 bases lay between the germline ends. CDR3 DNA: TGTGCCAGCGGACAAGTCAATCAGCCCCAGCATTTT. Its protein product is CASGQVNQPQHF.

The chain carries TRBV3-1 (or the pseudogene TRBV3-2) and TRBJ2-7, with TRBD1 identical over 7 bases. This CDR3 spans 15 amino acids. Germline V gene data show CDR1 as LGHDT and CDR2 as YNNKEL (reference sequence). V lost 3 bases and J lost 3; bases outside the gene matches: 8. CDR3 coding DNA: TGTGCCAGCAGCCAGCATGAGGCAGGGGGCTACGAGCAGTACTTC. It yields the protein CASSQHEAGGYEQYF.

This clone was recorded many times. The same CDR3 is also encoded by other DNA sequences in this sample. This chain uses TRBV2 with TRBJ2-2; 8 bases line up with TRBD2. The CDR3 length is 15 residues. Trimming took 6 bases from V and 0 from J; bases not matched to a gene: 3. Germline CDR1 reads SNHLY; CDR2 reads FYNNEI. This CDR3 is CASRPGLANTGELFF. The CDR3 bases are TGTGCCAGCAGGCCGGGACTAGCGAACACCGGGGAGCTGTTTTTT.

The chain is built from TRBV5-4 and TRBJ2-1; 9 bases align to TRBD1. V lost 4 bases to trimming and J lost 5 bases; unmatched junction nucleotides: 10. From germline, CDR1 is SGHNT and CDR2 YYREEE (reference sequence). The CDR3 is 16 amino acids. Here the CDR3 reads CASSPDRGSYNNEQFF. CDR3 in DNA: TGTGCCAGCAGCCCGGACAGGGGAAGTTATAACAATGAGCAGTTCTTC.

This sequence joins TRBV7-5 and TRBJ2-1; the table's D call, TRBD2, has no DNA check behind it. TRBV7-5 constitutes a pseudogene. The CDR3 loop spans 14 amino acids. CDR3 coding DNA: TGTGTCAGAAGCTTAGATACCGGAGACAATGAGCAGTTCTTC. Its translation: CVRSLDTGDNEQFF.

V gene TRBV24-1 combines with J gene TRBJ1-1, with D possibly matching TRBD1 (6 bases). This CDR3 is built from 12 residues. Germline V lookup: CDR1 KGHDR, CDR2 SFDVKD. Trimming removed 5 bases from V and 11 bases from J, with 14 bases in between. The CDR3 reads CATSAQGGAAFF. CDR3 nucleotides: TGTGCCACCAGTGCCCAAGGGGGTGCGGCTTTCTTT.

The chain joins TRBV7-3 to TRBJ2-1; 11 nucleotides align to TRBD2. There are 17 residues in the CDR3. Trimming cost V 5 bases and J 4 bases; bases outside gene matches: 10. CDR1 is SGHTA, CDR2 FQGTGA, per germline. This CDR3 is CASSPSHLAGGYNEQFF. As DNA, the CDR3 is TGTGCCAGCAGCCCCTCTCACCTAGCGGGAGGTTACAATGAGCAGTTCTTC.

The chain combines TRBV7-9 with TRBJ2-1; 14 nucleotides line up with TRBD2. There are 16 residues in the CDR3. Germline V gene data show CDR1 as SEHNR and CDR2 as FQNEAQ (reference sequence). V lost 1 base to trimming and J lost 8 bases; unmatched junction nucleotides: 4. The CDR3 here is CASSLVGTSGSDEQFF. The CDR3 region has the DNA TGTGCCAGCAGCTTAGTGGGGACTAGCGGGAGCGATGAGCAGTTCTTC. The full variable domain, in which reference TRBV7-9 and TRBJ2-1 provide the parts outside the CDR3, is DTGVSQNPRHKITKRGQNVTFRCDPISEHNRLYWYRQTLGQGPEFLTYFQNEAQLEKSRLLSDRFSAERPKGSFSTLEIQRTEQGDSAMYLCASSLVGTSGSDEQFFGPGTRLTVL.

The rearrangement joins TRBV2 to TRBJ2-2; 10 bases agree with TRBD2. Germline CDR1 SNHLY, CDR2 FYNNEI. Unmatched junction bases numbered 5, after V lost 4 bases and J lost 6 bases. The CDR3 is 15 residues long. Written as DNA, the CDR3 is TGTGCCAGCAGTGTAGAAGCGGGAGGGGCCGGGGAGCTGTTTTTT. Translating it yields CASSVEAGGAGELFF.

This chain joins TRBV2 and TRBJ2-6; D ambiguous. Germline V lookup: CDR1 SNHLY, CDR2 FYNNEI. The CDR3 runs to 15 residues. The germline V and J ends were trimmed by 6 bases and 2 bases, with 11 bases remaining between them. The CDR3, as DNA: TGTGCCAGCAGGGGCCTCCTGGCTGGGGCCAACGTCCTGACTTTC. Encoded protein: CASRGLLAGANVLTF.

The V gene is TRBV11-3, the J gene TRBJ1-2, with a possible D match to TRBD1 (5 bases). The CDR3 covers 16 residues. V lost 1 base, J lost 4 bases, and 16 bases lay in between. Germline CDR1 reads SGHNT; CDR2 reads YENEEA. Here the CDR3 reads CASSLGRQRVRYGYTF. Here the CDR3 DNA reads TGTGCCAGCAGCTTAGGTCGACAGCGGGTTCGCTATGGCTACACCTTC.

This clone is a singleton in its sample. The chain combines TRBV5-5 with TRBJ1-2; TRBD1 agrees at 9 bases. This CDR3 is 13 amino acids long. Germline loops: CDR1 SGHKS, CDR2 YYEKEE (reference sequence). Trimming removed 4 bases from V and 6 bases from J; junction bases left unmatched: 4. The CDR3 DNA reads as TGTGCCAGCAGCGGGGGACAGGGCGATGGCTACACCTTC. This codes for CASSGGQGDGYTF.

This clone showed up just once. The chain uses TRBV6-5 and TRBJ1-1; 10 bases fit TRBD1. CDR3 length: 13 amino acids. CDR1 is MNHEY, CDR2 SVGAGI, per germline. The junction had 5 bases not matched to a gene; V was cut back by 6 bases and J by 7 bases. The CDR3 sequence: CASRAGQGFEAFF. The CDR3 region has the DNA TGTGCCAGCAGAGCGGGACAGGGGTTTGAAGCTTTCTTT.

The CDR3 nucleotides read TGTGCCAGCAGCTATGCGGGAGTGGGTAATGAGCAGTTCTTC. This encodes CASSYAGVGNEQFF. The chain is built from TRBV5-4 and TRBJ2-1; 7 positions match TRBD2. This CDR3 contains 14 residues. From germline, CDR1 is SGHNT and CDR2 YYREEE (reference sequence). V dropped 3 bases and J dropped 7; count of bases not matched to a gene: 7. Together with reference TRBV5-4 and TRBJ2-1, the CDR3 gives the full variable domain: ETGVTQSPTHLIKTRGQQVTLRCSSQSGHNTVSWYQQALGQGPQFIFQYYREEENGRGNFPPRFSGLQFPNYSSELNVNALELDDSALYLCASSYAGVGNEQFFGPGTRLTVL.

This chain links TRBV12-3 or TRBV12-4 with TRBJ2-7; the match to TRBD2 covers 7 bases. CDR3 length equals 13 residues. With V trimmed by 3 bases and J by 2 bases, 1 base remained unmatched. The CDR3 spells CASSFRGAYEQYF. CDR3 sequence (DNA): TGTGCCAGCAGTTTTCGGGGGGCCTACGAGCAGTACTTC.

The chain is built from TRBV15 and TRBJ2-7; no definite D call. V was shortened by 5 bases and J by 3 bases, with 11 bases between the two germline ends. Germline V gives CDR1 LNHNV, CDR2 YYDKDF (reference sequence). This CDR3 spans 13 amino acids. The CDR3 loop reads CATSEAPGYEQYF. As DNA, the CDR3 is TGTGCCACCAGCGAGGCCCCGGGCTACGAGCAGTACTTC.

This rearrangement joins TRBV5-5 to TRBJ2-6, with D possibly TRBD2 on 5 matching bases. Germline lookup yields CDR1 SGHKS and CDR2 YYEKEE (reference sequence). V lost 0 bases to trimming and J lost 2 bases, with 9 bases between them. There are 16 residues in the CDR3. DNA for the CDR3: TGTGCCAGCAGCTTGGAGGCCGGGGCTGGGGCCAACGTCCTGACTTTC. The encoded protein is CASSLEAGAGANVLTF.

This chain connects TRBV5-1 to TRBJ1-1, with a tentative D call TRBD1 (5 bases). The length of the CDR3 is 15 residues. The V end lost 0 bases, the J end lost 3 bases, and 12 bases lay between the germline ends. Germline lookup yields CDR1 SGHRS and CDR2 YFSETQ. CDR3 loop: CASSLGAGPYTEAFF. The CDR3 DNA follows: TGCGCCAGCAGCTTGGGGGCAGGGCCTTACACTGAAGCTTTCTTT.

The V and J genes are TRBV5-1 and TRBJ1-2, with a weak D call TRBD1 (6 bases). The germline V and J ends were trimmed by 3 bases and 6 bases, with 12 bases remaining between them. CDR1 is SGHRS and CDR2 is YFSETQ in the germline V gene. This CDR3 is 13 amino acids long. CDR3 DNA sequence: TGCGCCAGCAGCTCTACAGGGAGTCATGGCTACACCTTC. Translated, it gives CASSSTGSHGYTF.

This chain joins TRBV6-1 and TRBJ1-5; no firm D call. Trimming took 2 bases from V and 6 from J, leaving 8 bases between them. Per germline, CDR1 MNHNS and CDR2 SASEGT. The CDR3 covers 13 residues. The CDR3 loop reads CASSEMWPQPQHF. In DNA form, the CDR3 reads TGTGCCAGCAGTGAAATGTGGCCTCAGCCCCAGCATTTT.

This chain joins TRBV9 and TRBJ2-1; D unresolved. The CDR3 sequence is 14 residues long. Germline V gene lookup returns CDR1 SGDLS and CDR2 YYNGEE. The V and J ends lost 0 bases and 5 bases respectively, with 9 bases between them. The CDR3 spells CASSVGVIDNEQFF. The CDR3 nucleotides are TGTGCCAGCAGCGTAGGAGTGATCGACAATGAGCAGTTCTTC.

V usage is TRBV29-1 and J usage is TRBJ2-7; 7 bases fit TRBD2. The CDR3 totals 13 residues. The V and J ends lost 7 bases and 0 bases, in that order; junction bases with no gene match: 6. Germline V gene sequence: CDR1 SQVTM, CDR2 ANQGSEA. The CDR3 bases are TGCAGCGGCCGCGGGACTAACTCCTACGAGCAGTACTTC. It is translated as CSGRGTNSYEQYF.